This T cell receptor (beta chain) was observed in a study of blood T cell repertoires in COVID-19. With 4 bases clipped from V and 2 bases from J, the junction kept 4 bases outside the gene matches. Germline V gene data show CDR1 as SGHRS and CDR2 as YFSETQ. The CDR3 consists of 15 residues. Points on this clone: The identical CDR3 is also encoded by other nucleotide sequences in the sample.

Sequenced by immunoSEQ multiplex PCR; TCRdb stores in-frame clones only, minus some. There are 250,000 to 300,000 clones in the sample; 80% to 90% occur only once, and about an eighth lies in the top ten. This chain links TRBV5-1 with TRBJ2-7, with 12 nucleotides matching TRBD2. This TCR came from a woman in her seventies with COVID-19, enrolled during active disease. Material for sequencing was peripheral blood. This CDR3 is CASSITSGGTYEQYF. As DNA, the CDR3 is TGCGCCAGCAGCATAACTAGCGGGGGGACCTACGAGCAGTACTTC.